The source of this T cell receptor (beta chain) is a study of control samples from healthy donors and cancer patients. The CDR3 contains 16 residues. Germline lookup yields CDR1 SGHRS and CDR2 YFSETQ. J gave up 2 bases and V 4 bases, and 7 bases lay outside the gene matches. Assay: immunoSEQ multiplex PCR; the TCRdb copy retains only in-frame clones and omits some. Of around 50,000 clones listed, 70% to 90% are singletons. The TCR sequence derives from a woman between 50 and 59 years old with lung cancer. The sequenced material came from PBMCs. This sequence joins TRBV5-1 and TRBJ2-3; 10 bases align to TRBD2. The CDR3 loop is CASSPLAGGNTDTQYF. The CDR3 DNA is TGCGCCAGCAGCCCATTAGCGGGGGGCAACACAGATACGCAGTATTTT.